This T cell receptor beta chain was documented in a study of T cell repertoires in cytomegalovirus infection. Study conclusions and caveats: What dominated the ex vivo response were HLA-C-restricted CMV-specific TCR beta clonotypes.

Trimming stripped 7 bases from V and 6 bases from J, with 11 bases between. Germline lookup yields CDR1 SGHDT and CDR2 YYEEEE. This CDR3 is 11 amino acids long. This clonotype has more than one count but fewer than ten. Antigen unknown. MiXCR, applied by TCRdb to the reads, yields one record per CDR3 protein. In the table there are around 240,000 distinct CDR3 sequences, 20% to 25% of which are singletons. The clonotype comes from a human donor in good health (CMV status not recorded). Some clones in this sample may be carry-over from other donors' samples. Material: CD8+ T cells from PBMCs. The chain carries TRBV5-6 and TRBJ2-7; D not certain. CDR3 sequence: CASHLFGEQYF. The CDR3 DNA sequence: TGTGCCAGCCACTTGTTCGGCGAGCAGTACTTC.